This T cell receptor (beta chain) was identified in a study of OX40 agonist ivuxolimab in advanced cancers. Whole-study context: The patients got ivuxolimab, which is an agonistic anti-OX40 (CD134) antibody. Three patients showed partial responses: one hepatocellular carcinoma and two cutaneous melanoma cases.

With 0 bases removed from V and 6 bases from J, the gap between germline ends came to 9 bases. CDR1 and CDR2 from the germline V gene are SGHDT and YYEEEE. This CDR3 is built from 13 residues. Only in-frame clones appear in the TCRdb table, and some are missing; sequencing was by immunoSEQ multiplex PCR. The table records tens of thousands of clones, about 88% of them present only once. Anyone with autoimmune disease history or systemic immunosuppression was excluded. With baseline, cycle 4 day 1, and cycle 7 day 1 as timepoints, blood was sampled. Source: CD4+ or CD8+ T cells sorted from blood, taken in a trial of the OX40 agonist ivuxolimab. This TCR came from an adult with an advanced solid tumor such as melanoma, head and neck, liver or kidney cancer. J is TRBJ1-2 and V is TRBV5-6; a weak D match, TRBD1 (5 bases). The CDR3 DNA sequence: TGTGCCAGCAGCTTGGGTAGGACAAATGGCTACACCTTC. Translation gives CASSLGRTNGYTF.